The present T cell receptor beta chain was sequenced within a study of response to subunit inactivated influenza vaccine. The CDR3 has 13 residues. The J segment lost 3 bases and the V segment lost 7 bases, leaving 6 bases of the junction unmatched. Germline CDR1 is DFQATT and CDR2 is SNEGSKA (reference sequence). This clonotype was detected a few times. Antigen specificity is unknown. Notes on the study in general: There was a suggestion from the authors that each seasonal influenza vaccination recruits few new T cells.

TCRdb ran MiXCR on the RT-PCR reads and lists one entry per CDR3 protein. Of 700,000 to 800,000 distinct CDR3 sequences in the sample, less than 20% are singletons; the top ten hold 9.5% to 13%. The sample consisted of PBMCs from blood, taken more than 4 days after vaccination. This TCR was recovered from a man aged 45 to 65 who received an inactivated influenza vaccine. V gene TRBV20-1 combines with J gene TRBJ2-3; 8 nucleotides align to TRBD1. CDR3 DNA sequence: TGCAGTGTCGGTCAGGGGGCGACAGATACGCAGTATTTT. Its translation: CSVGQGATDTQYF.